The rows below give T cell receptor beta chains drawn from one sample of a study of OX40 agonist ivuxolimab in advanced cancers. Sequencing was performed with immunoSEQ multiplex PCR; in TCRdb, only in-frame clones are kept and a portion is missing. Here the sample spans 50,000 to 65,000 clones, about 88% being singletons. This specimen consisted of CD4+ or CD8+ T cells sorted from blood, obtained in a trial of the OX40 agonist ivuxolimab. The origin of the receptors is an adult with an advanced solid tumor such as melanoma, head and neck, liver or kidney cancer. The CDR3 runs from the conserved cysteine through the conserved F or W. A D gene is named only where the DNA matches it firmly. A clone size is listed for some rows: how often the clone was seen (once, few, many), or a class if it is expanded.

clone size	V gene	J gene	D gene	CDR3 protein	CDR3 DNA
.	TRBV29-1	TRBJ2-5	.	CSVDSSDHQETQYF	TGCAGCGTTGACTCTAGCGATCACCAAGAGACCCAGTACTTC
.	TRBV7-9	TRBJ1-2	TRBD1	CASSLEGGGNYGYTF	TGTGCCAGCAGCTTAGAAGGGGGCGGGAACTATGGCTACACCTTC
.	TRBV5-1	TRBJ1-1	TRBD1	CASSPGGNTEAFF	TGCGCCAGCAGCCCAGGGGGGAACACTGAAGCTTTCTTT
.	TRBV4-3	TRBJ1-1	.	CASSQASLDWVSNMNTEAFF	TGCGCCAGCAGCCAAGCCTCTCTTGATTGGGTCAGCAACATGAACACTGAAGCTTTCTTT
.	TRBV4-3	TRBJ2-3	.	CASSQTDSSGDTQYF	TGCGCCAGCAGCCAAACGGACAGCTCCGGAGATACGCAGTATTTT
.	TRBV15	TRBJ2-7	TRBD2	CATSRGGGMAEQYF	TGTGCCACCAGCAGAGGGGGAGGGATGGCCGAGCAGTACTTC
.	TRBV5-6	TRBJ2-7	.	CASSRRDGYEQYF	TGTGCCAGCAGCCGACGGGACGGATACGAGCAGTACTTC
.	TRBV5-3	TRBJ2-7	.	CARSLHLAKATYEQYF	TGTGCCAGAAGCTTGCACCTAGCGAAAGCCACCTACGAGCAGTACTTC
few	TRBV28	TRBJ2-2	.	CASSPYTYTGELFF	TGTGCCAGCAGTCCCTATACGTACACCGGGGAGCTGTTTTTT
.	TRBV28	TRBJ2-1	TRBD1	CASSTGGAYNEQFF	TGTGCCAGCAGCACAGGGGGCGCTTACAATGAGCAGTTCTTC
.	TRBV19	TRBJ2-3	TRBD2	CASSLGLAGAGPDTQYF	TGTGCCAGTAGTTTAGGACTAGCGGGTGCGGGCCCAGATACGCAGTATTTT
.	TRBV7-9	TRBJ2-7	TRBD1	CASSSTGIPAYEQYF	TGTGCCAGCAGCTCGACAGGGATTCCCGCCTACGAGCAGTACTTC
once	TRBV6-1	TRBJ2-3	TRBD1	CASSEGTGGDTQYF	TGTGCCAGCAGTGAGGGGACAGGGGGTGATACGCAGTATTTT
medium-sized	TRBV27	TRBJ1-1	.	CASSPYPTDTEAFF	TGTGCCAGCAGTCCCTACCCGACAGACACTGAAGCTTTCTTT
.	TRBV25-1	TRBJ2-3	.	CATGTGFYTDTQYF	TGTGCCACCGGAACAGGGTTTTACACAGATACGCAGTATTTT
.	TRBV12-5	TRBJ1-4	.	CASGLVGGANEKLFF	TGTGCTAGTGGTTTGGTCGGGGGGGCTAATGAAAAACTGTTTTTT
few	TRBV7-2	TRBJ2-1	TRBD2	CASSFAGTSGRYEQFF	TGTGCCAGCAGCTTCGCCGGGACTAGCGGGAGGTATGAGCAGTTCTTC
once	TRBV9	TRBJ2-1	TRBD2	CASSVSGDSQFF	TGTGCCAGCAGCGTAAGCGGGGATTCGCAGTTCTTC
.	TRBV4-3	TRBJ2-1	TRBD2	CASSQDQWLAGGVIPYNEQFF	TGCGCCAGCAGCCAAGATCAATGGCTAGCGGGAGGGGTGATCCCCTACAATGAGCAGTTCTTC
.	TRBV6-5	TRBJ1-2	TRBD1	CASSRQGPADYGYTF	TGTGCCAGCAGTCGACAGGGTCCGGCTGACTATGGCTACACCTTC
.	TRBV6-5	TRBJ2-2	TRBD2	CASTPGGTGELFF	TGTGCCAGCACCCCCGGGGGGACCGGGGAGCTGTTTTTT
.	TRBV7-9	TRBJ2-7	.	CASSSGASSYEQYF	TGTGCCAGCAGCTCGGGAGCCTCTTCCTACGAGCAGTACTTC
.	TRBV15	TRBJ1-1	.	CATRDSDYDTEAFF	TGTGCCACCAGGGACTCCGACTACGACACTGAAGCTTTCTTT
.	TRBV7-8	TRBJ2-6	.	CASSPWGVGANVLTF	TGTGCCAGCAGCCCCTGGGGGGTAGGGGCCAACGTCCTGACTTTC
.	TRBV7-6	TRBJ2-3	TRBD2	CASSIAGGPDTQYF	TGTGCCAGCAGCATAGCGGGAGGGCCGGATACGCAGTATTTT